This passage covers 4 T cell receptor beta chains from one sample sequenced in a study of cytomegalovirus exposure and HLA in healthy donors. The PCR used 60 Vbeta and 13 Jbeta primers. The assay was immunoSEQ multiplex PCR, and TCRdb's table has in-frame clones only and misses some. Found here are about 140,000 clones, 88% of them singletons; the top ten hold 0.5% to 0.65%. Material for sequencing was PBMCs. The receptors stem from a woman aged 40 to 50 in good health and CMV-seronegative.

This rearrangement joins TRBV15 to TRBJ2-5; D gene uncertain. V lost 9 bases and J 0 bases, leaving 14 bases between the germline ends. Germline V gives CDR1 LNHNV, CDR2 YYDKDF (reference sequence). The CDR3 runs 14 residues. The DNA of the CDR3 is TGTGCCACAAGCTCCCCCCCGTACCAAGAGACCCAGTACTTC. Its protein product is CATSSPPYQETQYF.

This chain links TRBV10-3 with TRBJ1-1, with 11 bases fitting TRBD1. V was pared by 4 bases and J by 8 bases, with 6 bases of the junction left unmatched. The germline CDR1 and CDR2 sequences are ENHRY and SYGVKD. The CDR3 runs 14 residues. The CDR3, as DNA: TGTGCCATCAGTGTACCGGGACAGGGGGGGGAAGCTTTCTTT. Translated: CAISVPGQGGEAFF.

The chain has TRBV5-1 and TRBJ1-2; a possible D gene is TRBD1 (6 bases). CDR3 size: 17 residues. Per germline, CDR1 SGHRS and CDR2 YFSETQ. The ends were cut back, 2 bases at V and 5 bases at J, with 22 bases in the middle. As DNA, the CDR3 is TGCGCCAGCAGCTTAAACCCTCCTTCCAGGGGACAATATGGCTACACCTTC. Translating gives CASSLNPPSRGQYGYTF.

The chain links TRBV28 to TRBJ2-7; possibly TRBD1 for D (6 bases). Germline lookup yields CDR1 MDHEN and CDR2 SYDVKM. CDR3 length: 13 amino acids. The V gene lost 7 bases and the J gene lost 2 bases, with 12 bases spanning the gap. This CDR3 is CASMGTPTYEQYF. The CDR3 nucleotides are TGTGCCAGCATGGGGACACCCACCTACGAGCAGTACTTC.